What follows describes a single T cell receptor beta chain. What it recognizes is unknown. Given a much more abundant clone one base away, this may be a read error. Germline values: CDR1 MDHEN, CDR2 SYDVKM. This CDR3 is built from 14 residues. The germline V and J ends were trimmed by 6 bases and 2 bases, with 14 bases remaining between them. TCR beta cDNA was made from roughly 450 ng total RNA with a constant-region primer. What produced the TCR beta libraries was three nested multiplex PCR rounds using slightly modified ARM-PCR. Researchers ran the first two PCR rounds for ten to eleven cycles each with TRBV1-TRBV30 forward primers and a C-beta reverse primer. TCRdb processed the multiplex PCR reads anew with MiXCR; each CDR3 protein has one entry. The sample shows some 30,000 distinct CDR3 sequences, approximately 80% of them seen only once. This record comes from a study of tumor-infiltrating lymphocytes in primary liver carcinoma.

Without any cell sorting, 20-30 mg of bulk tissue yielded co-extracted RNA and DNA. General observations from the study: When set against blood, tumors had a significantly higher top-250-clone fraction (p = 0.039).

The receptor's source is a man aged 40-50 years with primary liver carcinoma and hepatitis B virus infection. Material: liver tumor tissue from sampling region 5. The subset denotes: tumor region T5, tumor centre. The V gene is TRBV28, the J gene TRBJ2-7, with D perhaps TRBD2 (5 bases). This CDR3 reads CASRSSRLTYEQYF. The CDR3 region has the DNA TGTGCCAGCAGATCTAGCCGCCTGACCTACGAGCAGTACTTC. The full variable domain, with the rest looked up from reference TRBV28 and TRBJ2-7, is DVKVTQSSRYLVKRTGEKVFLECVQDMDHENMFWYRQDPGLGLRLIYFSYDVKMKEKGDIPEGYSVSREKKERFSLILESASTNQTSMYLCASRSSRLTYEQYFGPGTRLTVT.